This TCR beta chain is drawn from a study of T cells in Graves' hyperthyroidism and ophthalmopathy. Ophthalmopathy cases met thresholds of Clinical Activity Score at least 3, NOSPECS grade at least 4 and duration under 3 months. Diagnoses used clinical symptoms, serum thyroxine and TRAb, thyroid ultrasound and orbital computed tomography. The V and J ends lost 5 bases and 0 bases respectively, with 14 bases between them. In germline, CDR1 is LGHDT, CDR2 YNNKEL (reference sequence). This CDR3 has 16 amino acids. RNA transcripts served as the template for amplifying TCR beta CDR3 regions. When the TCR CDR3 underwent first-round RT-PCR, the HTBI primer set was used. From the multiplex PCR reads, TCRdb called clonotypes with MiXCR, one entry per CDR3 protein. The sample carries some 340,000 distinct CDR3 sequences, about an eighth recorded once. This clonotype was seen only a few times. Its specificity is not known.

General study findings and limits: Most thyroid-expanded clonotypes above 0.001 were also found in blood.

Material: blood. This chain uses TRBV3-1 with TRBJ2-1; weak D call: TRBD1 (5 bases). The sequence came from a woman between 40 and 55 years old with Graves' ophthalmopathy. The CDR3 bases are TGTGCCAGCAGCTCCCGACAGCTAAGCTCCTACAATGAGCAGTTCTTC. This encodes CASSSRQLSSYNEQFF.